A single sample gave rise to the 4 T cell receptor beta chains below, sequenced in a study of T cells after yellow fever vaccination. TCRdb recomputed calls from the 5' RACE reads with MiXCR, one row per CDR3 protein. The sample contains approximately 450,000 distinct CDR3 sequences, roughly a sixth of which appear only once. The specimen was PBMCs, collected before the yellow fever booster vaccination. The receptors come from a man younger than 35 who received the YFV17D yellow fever vaccine.

The J gene is TRBJ2-5, the V gene TRBV20-1; D could derive from TRBD1 or TRBD2 (5 bases each). Trimming stripped 3 bases from V and 5 bases from J, with 10 bases between. CDR1 and CDR2 from the germline V gene are DFQATT and SNEGSKA (reference sequence). This CDR3 spans 12 amino acids. CDR3 protein: CSARPGTETQYF. The CDR3, as DNA: TGCAGTGCTAGGCCAGGGACGGAGACCCAGTACTTC.

This chain links TRBV5-1 with TRBJ2-5, with 7 positions matching TRBD1. Per germline, CDR1 SGHRS and CDR2 YFSETQ. With V trimmed by 4 bases and J by 5 bases, 14 bases remained unmatched. The CDR3 covers 16 residues. This CDR3 is CASSNPGTANPETQYF. CDR3 DNA sequence: TGCGCCAGCAGCAACCCGGGGACAGCTAACCCGGAGACCCAGTACTTC.

This clonotype was counted only a few times. The chain uses TRBV10-3 and TRBJ1-2; D ambiguous. Germline assignment: CDR1 ENHRY and CDR2 SYGVKD. V dropped 8 bases and J dropped 3 bases, with 10 bases sitting between them. This CDR3 spans 12 amino acids. CDR3 in DNA: TGTGCCATCTCCTACGACGACTATGGCTACACCTTC. This gives the protein CAISYDDYGYTF.

This clonotype was seen only a few times. V and J are TRBV7-8 and TRBJ2-5, with 13 bases that match TRBD2. With V trimmed by 5 bases and J by 5 bases, 8 bases remained unmatched. The germline V gene has CDR1 SGHVS and CDR2 FQNEAQ. The CDR3 sequence is 16 residues long. As DNA, the CDR3 is TGTGCCAGCAGCCATACTAGCGGGGGGGCCGGGGAGACCCAGTACTTC. Translating it yields CASSHTSGGAGETQYF.